The 6 T cell receptor beta chains below were found in one sample sequenced in a study of T cell changes during pregnancy in multiple sclerosis. Using immunoSEQ multiplex PCR, the repertoire was profiled, and TCRdb retains in-frame clones only, with some absent. The sample includes fewer than 150,000 clones, 95% to 98% seen only once; the top ten take approximately 0.45%. This sample comprised peripheral blood, obtained after pregnancy. These receptors were taken from a female donor with multiple sclerosis, enrolled in a pregnancy study.

The J gene is TRBJ1-1, the V gene TRBV5-5, with D unresolved. V dropped 6 bases and J dropped 5 bases, with 11 bases sitting between them. The CDR3 spans 12 residues. CDR1 is SGHKS and CDR2 is YYEKEE in the germline V gene (reference sequence). For the CDR3, the DNA is TGTGCCAGCAAAATAGCGGATACTGAAGCTTTCTTT. This gives the protein CASKIADTEAFF.

The V and J genes are TRBV2 and TRBJ2-1; 8 nucleotides match TRBD2. The length of the CDR3 is 19 residues. CDR1 and CDR2 from the germline V gene are SNHLY and FYNNEI. V dropped 1 base and J dropped 4; count of bases not matched to a gene: 15. Written as DNA, the CDR3 is TGTGCCAGCAGTGAAGGCGGGACTAGGAAATTAGTCCCGTACAATGAGCAGTTCTTC. Encoded protein: CASSEGGTRKLVPYNEQFF.

The CDR3 DNA reads as TGTGCCAGCAGTGAAGCGCGGACTTTGAAAACCTACAATGAGCAGTTCTTC. Protein product: CASSEARTLKTYNEQFF. The genes are TRBV6-1 and TRBJ2-1, with TRBD2 as a possible D gene (5 bases). Germline V gene lookup returns CDR1 MNHNS and CDR2 SASEGT. CDR3 length: 17 amino acids. V was cut by 0 bases and J by 2 bases, with 14 bases left in between.

The chain recombines TRBV6-6 with TRBJ2-3; TRBD2 aligns across 11 bases. The CDR3 sequence is 15 residues long. Germline CDR1 MNHNY, CDR2 SVGAGI (reference sequence). V was clipped by 0 bases and J by 5 bases; unmatched bases: 1. Written as DNA, the CDR3 is TGTGCCAGCAGTTACTCTGGACTAGCGGGAGATACGCAGTATTTT. Translation: CASSYSGLAGDTQYF.

This chain links TRBV6-5 with TRBJ2-7; 8 nucleotides line up with TRBD1. V lost 3 bases to trimming and J lost 5 bases; unmatched junction nucleotides: 6. Looked up from germline, CDR1 is MNHEY and CDR2 is SVGAGI. The CDR3 totals 14 residues. The CDR3 region is CASSYRDRTHEQYF. DNA for the CDR3: TGTGCCAGCAGTTATCGGGACAGGACCCACGAGCAGTACTTC.

The chain couples TRBV2 to TRBJ2-7; 7 bases agree with TRBD2. This CDR3 is 14 amino acids long. V gave up 4 bases and J gave up 9 bases; unmatched junction bases: 12. From germline, CDR1 is SNHLY and CDR2 FYNNEI. The CDR3 loop reads CASSASRGVLGQYF. In DNA, the CDR3 is TGTGCCAGCAGTGCCTCACGGGGGGTCCTCGGGCAGTACTTC.